This TCR beta chain was identified during a study of cytomegalovirus exposure and HLA in healthy donors. CDR3 length: 11 amino acids. V gave up 2 bases and J gave up 8 bases, with 7 bases separating them. The germline V gene encodes CDR1 SGHDT and CDR2 YYEEEE. Study results and limitations: An analysis that came later showed most CMV-associated TCR beta chains appearing HLA-restricted. A later examination showed that TCR association rates differed by HLA locus, with DRB1 most and HLA-C fewest. HLA alleles showed associations with approximately 15,000 TCR beta sequences in a later analysis, at a 0.05 false discovery rate. The authors later linked a missense DCLRE1C variant to TCR beta V- and J-gene trimming.

Primers: 60 Vbeta forward and 13 Jbeta reverse. Measured with immunoSEQ multiplex PCR; TCRdb has only the in-frame clones, and not every one. The sample contains 150,000 to 200,000 clones, around 67% of which appear only once. This clone appeared a few times. Its antigen remains unidentified. The V and J genes are TRBV5-6 and TRBJ1-1, with a possible D match to TRBD1 (5 bases). Sequencing was carried out using PBMCs. The source of this sequence is a woman under 30 in good health and CMV-seropositive. The CDR3: CASSFRTEAFF. In DNA, the CDR3 is TGTGCCAGCAGCTTCCGGACAGAAGCTTTCTTT.